These 25 T cell receptor beta chains were all obtained from the same sample, sequenced in a study of T cell responses to AZD1222 COVID-19 vaccine. Sequencing was performed with immunoSEQ multiplex PCR; in TCRdb, only in-frame clones are kept and a portion is missing. The table has just under 90,000 clones, 88% seen once; the top ten hold 10% to 13%. This specimen was peripheral blood, taken on day 0 of MenACWY control vaccination. The source is an adult in good health.

The genes are TRBV7-2 and TRBJ2-7, with a possible D match to TRBD1 (5 bases). This CDR3 comprises 18 residues. The germline V gene encodes CDR1 SGHTA and CDR2 FQGNSA. Trimming shortened V by 0 bases and J by 0 bases, and 18 bases separated the two germline ends. DNA of the CDR3: TGTGCCAGCAGCTTAGCGCCCCAGACAGTTTCTAGCTCCTACGAGCAGTACTTC. Translating it yields CASSLAPQTVSSSYEQYF.

V is TRBV7-9 and J is TRBJ2-7; D may be TRBD2 (5 bases). Trimming pared 1 base from V and 6 bases from J, leaving 10 bases between. The germline V gene encodes CDR1 SEHNR and CDR2 FQNEAQ (reference sequence). The CDR3 is 13 amino acids. The CDR3 sequence: CASSLEAEGEQYF. The CDR3 DNA reads as TGTGCCAGCAGCTTAGAGGCTGAGGGCGAGCAGTACTTC.

The chain recombines TRBV5-6 with TRBJ1-5; tentatively, D is TRBD1 (5 bases). Deletions cut 1 base from V and 6 bases from J, with 8 bases between. Per germline, CDR1 SGHDT and CDR2 YYEEEE. The CDR3 consists of 13 residues. This CDR3 is CASSLPGSQPQHF. Here the CDR3 DNA reads TGTGCCAGCAGCTTGCCAGGGAGTCAGCCCCAGCATTTT.

The rearrangement links TRBV12-1 to TRBJ1-1; no check of the table's D call, TRBD1, against the DNA was made. TRBV12-1 is a pseudogene segment. CDR3 size: 17 residues. The CDR3 protein is CASSFADREYVNTEAFF. The CDR3 coding sequence is TGTGCCAGCAGCTTCGCCGACAGGGAGTACGTAAACACTGAAGCTTTCTTT.

The chain combines TRBV19 with TRBJ1-6, with 7 bases matching TRBD1. Looked up from germline, CDR1 is LNHDA and CDR2 is SQIVND (reference sequence). The CDR3 is made up of 16 amino acids. J lost 7 bases, V lost 2 bases, and 8 bases had no gene match. CDR3 region: CASSISTGTVNSPLHF. In DNA, the CDR3 is TGTGCCAGTAGTATATCTACCGGGACAGTAAATTCACCCCTCCACTTT.

The chain is built from TRBV23-1 and TRBJ2-7, with 7 bases matching TRBD2. TRBV23-1 is an ORF, with its function uncertain. Unmatched junction bases numbered 0, after V lost 2 bases and J lost 2 bases. The CDR3 extends over 13 amino acids. CDR3 amino acids: CASSQGLAYEQYF. The CDR3 DNA reads as TGCGCCAGCAGTCAAGGACTAGCCTACGAGCAGTACTTC.

This clone was seen just once. The genes are TRBV5-1 and TRBJ2-3; unclear D gene. Germline values: CDR1 SGHRS, CDR2 YFSETQ. CDR3 size: 17 residues. Trimming took 1 base from V and 3 from J, leaving 18 bases between them. CDR3 sequence reads: CASSLSGRDISTDTQYF. CDR3 coding DNA: TGCGCCAGCAGCTTGAGTGGTCGCGACATCTCTACAGATACGCAGTATTTT.

The rearrangement links TRBV5-4 to TRBJ1-4; weak D call: TRBD1 (6 bases). V lost 3 bases, J lost 7 bases, and 13 bases lay in between. The CDR3 consists of 14 residues. Germline V CDR1 and CDR2: SGHNT, YYREEE (reference sequence). The CDR3 nucleotides read TGTGCCAGCAGCTCTTGGGGAGGGGGTGAAAAACTGTTTTTT. Protein: CASSSWGGGEKLFF.

The chain combines TRBV6-5 with TRBJ1-1; possibly TRBD1 for D (5 bases). Per the germline V gene, CDR1 is MNHEY and CDR2 is SVGAGI. V was trimmed by 8 bases and J by 0 bases, leaving 16 bases between them. The CDR3 is 15 residues long. As DNA, the CDR3 is TGTGCCAGCTCCCCCTTCAGGGCCATGAACACTGAAGCTTTCTTT. Amino acids: CASSPFRAMNTEAFF.

This chain connects TRBV27 to TRBJ2-1, with D hard to call. V was clipped by 11 bases and J by 9 bases, with 20 bases between them. This CDR3 region has 13 residues. The germline CDR1 and CDR2 sequences are MNHEY and SMNVEV (reference sequence). Written as DNA, the CDR3 is TGTGCCCGCCATAATATGTTAGGAAGTGAGCAGTTCTTC. Its translation: CARHNMLGSEQFF.

The chain has TRBV7-2 and TRBJ1-1; TRBD1 matches 7 bases. The CDR3 spans 17 residues. CDR1 is SGHTA and CDR2 is FQGNSA in the germline V gene. J gave up 2 bases and V 4 bases, and 13 bases lay outside the gene matches. Here the CDR3 DNA reads TGTGCCAGCAGCTCCAGGGGACAGAGGATTTTAAACACTGAAGCTTTCTTT. Translation gives CASSSRGQRILNTEAFF. The full variable domain, its missing parts supplied by reference TRBV7-2 and TRBJ1-1, is GAGVSQSPSNKVTEKGKDVELRCDPISGHTALYWYRQSLGQGLEFLIYFQGNSAPDKSGLPSDRFSAERTGGSVSTLTIQRTQQEDSAVYLCASSSRGQRILNTEAFFGQGTRLTVV.

The chain links TRBV23-1 to TRBJ2-1, with a possible D match to TRBD1 (7 bases). TRBV23-1 is an ORF for which the function is uncertain. The CDR3 sequence is 20 residues long. Trimming left V 4 bases short and J 4 bases short, with 29 bases between. As DNA, the CDR3 is TGCGCCAGCAGTCGCCTTAGGGACAGTTTATTGATTCGGGGGTACAATGAGCAGTTCTTC. Residues: CASSRLRDSLLIRGYNEQFF.

This chain connects TRBV7-2 to TRBJ1-2; 8 bases line up with TRBD1. CDR1 SGHTA and CDR2 FQGNSA come from the germline V gene. V was pared by 7 bases and J by 2 bases, with 3 bases of the junction left unmatched. The CDR3 has 13 residues. The CDR3 DNA sequence: TGTGCCAGCACCTACAGGGGGAACTATGGCTACACCTTC. It specifies CASTYRGNYGYTF.

The V gene is TRBV30, the J gene TRBJ1-3; D call uncertain. The CDR3 consists of 11 residues. Looked up from germline, CDR1 is GTSNPN and CDR2 is SVGIG (reference sequence). The ends were cut back, 4 bases at V and 4 bases at J, with 5 bases in the middle. CDR3 sequence (DNA): TGTGCCTGGATTTTAGGAAACACCATATATTTT. Amino acid sequence: CAWILGNTIYF. Combining the CDR3 with reference TRBV30 and TRBJ1-3 gives the whole variable domain SQTIHQWPATLVQPVGSPLSLECTVEGTSNPNLYWYRQAAGRGLQLLFYSVGIGQISSEVPQNLSASRPQDRQFILSSKKLLLSDSGFYLCAWILGNTIYFGEGSWLTVV.

This chain uses TRBV6-5 with TRBJ2-2; D is uncertain. The CDR3 is 15 residues long. Trimming pared 0 bases from V and 1 base from J, leaving 6 bases between. CDR1 and CDR2 from the germline V gene are MNHEY and SVGAGI. The DNA of the CDR3 is TGTGCCAGCAGTTACTCTGTCGGGAACACCGGGGAGCTGTTTTTT. Encoded protein: CASSYSVGNTGELFF.

The V and J genes are TRBV30 and TRBJ1-3; TRBD1 might be the D (5 bases). Germline lookup yields CDR1 GTSNPN and CDR2 SVGIG (reference sequence). The CDR3 length is 12 residues. Trimming shortened V by 8 bases and J by 6 bases, and 14 bases separated the two germline ends. CDR3 in DNA: TGTGCCCAGTCGGGGCTTCAAAACACCATATATTTT. It codes for CAQSGLQNTIYF. Complete variable domain (other parts from reference TRBV30 and TRBJ1-3): SQTIHQWPATLVQPVGSPLSLECTVEGTSNPNLYWYRQAAGRGLQLLFYSVGIGQISSEVPQNLSASRPQDRQFILSSKKLLLSDSGFYLCAQSGLQNTIYFGEGSWLTVV.

V usage is TRBV20-1 and J usage is TRBJ1-2; D may be TRBD1 (5 bases). Trimming stripped 6 bases from V and 7 bases from J, with 12 bases between. The length of the CDR3 is 11 residues. Germline lookup yields CDR1 DFQATT and CDR2 SNEGSKA (reference sequence). CDR3 sequence: CSAGVGGGYTF. In DNA form, the CDR3 reads TGCAGTGCGGGGGTGGGCGGTGGCTACACCTTC.

The chain links TRBV13 to TRBJ1-3, with a possible D match to TRBD1 (5 bases). Looked up from germline, CDR1 is PRHDT and CDR2 is FYEKMQ (reference sequence). The CDR3 runs 15 residues. Trimming left V 4 bases short and J 1 base short, with 11 bases between. In nucleotides, the CDR3 is TGTGCCAGCAGCTCCTCAGGGTTTTCTGGAAACACCATATATTTT. Its translation is CASSSSGFSGNTIYF.

The V gene is TRBV19, the J gene TRBJ1-5; D perhaps matches TRBD1 (5 bases). The CDR3 length is 16 residues. Trimming took off 9 bases at V and 0 bases at J, with 18 bases between the two ends. In germline, CDR1 is LNHDA, CDR2 SQIVND (reference sequence). CDR3 bases: TGTGCCAGCATAGGATTGCAGGGCCCTAGCAATCAGCCCCAGCATTTT. As protein: CASIGLQGPSNQPQHF.

The rearrangement links TRBV7-6 to TRBJ1-4; 8 bases map to TRBD1. This CDR3 spans 17 amino acids. Losses at the gene ends were 3 bases for V and 3 bases for J; bases not matched to a gene: 9. Germline assignment: CDR1 SGHVS and CDR2 FNYEAQ. CDR3 region: CASSFLAQGAANEKLFF. CDR3 DNA: TGTGCCAGCAGCTTTTTAGCTCAGGGGGCGGCTAATGAAAAACTGTTTTTT.

The chain links TRBV7-2 to TRBJ2-7; TRBD2 aligns across 11 bases. There are 16 residues in the CDR3. V lost 5 bases, J lost 4 bases, and 10 bases stayed unmatched. Germline assignment: CDR1 SGHTA and CDR2 FQGNSA. The CDR3 nucleotides are TGTGCCAGCAGCCCAGGACTAGCGGGTACAACATACGAGCAGTACTTC. Its protein product is CASSPGLAGTTYEQYF.

The chain couples TRBV5-5 to TRBJ2-4, with D perhaps matching TRBD2 (5 bases). The CDR3 is made up of 14 amino acids. Germline V gene sequence: CDR1 SGHKS, CDR2 YYEKEE (reference sequence). V shed 3 bases and J shed 5 bases, with 12 bases lying between them. The CDR3 loop reads CASSYYGVQNIQYF. The CDR3 bases are TGTGCCAGCAGCTATTACGGGGTACAAAACATTCAGTACTTC.

On this clone itself: Other DNA sequences in this sample translate to the same CDR3. The chain combines TRBV20-1 with TRBJ2-7; D call uncertain. The CDR3 spans 11 residues. The germline V and J ends were trimmed by 3 bases and 3 bases, with 6 bases remaining between them. Germline V lookup: CDR1 DFQATT, CDR2 SNEGSKA (reference sequence). The CDR3 bases are TGCAGTGCTAGGTCTGGCTACGAGCAGTACTTC. It specifies CSARSGYEQYF.

The rearrangement joins TRBV6-5 to TRBJ1-4; TRBD1 is a possible D gene (5 bases). CDR3 length: 15 amino acids. V lost 8 bases, J lost 4 bases, and 17 bases lay in between. Germline CDR1 reads MNHEY; CDR2 reads SVGAGI. The CDR3, as DNA: TGTGCCAGCCGGAGGGACGGAACTAGTAATGAAAAACTGTTTTTT. It translates to CASRRDGTSNEKLFF.

This chain joins TRBV6-2 or TRBV6-3 and TRBJ1-3; D call uncertain. There are 16 residues in the CDR3. Germline CDR1 reads MNHEY; CDR2 reads SVGEGT. Between the trimmed V and J ends, which lost 0 bases and 1 base, there was a span of 10 bases. CDR3 bases: TGTGCCAGCAGTTACTCGGGATCTTCTTCTGGAAACACCATATATTTT. Its protein product is CASSYSGSSSGNTIYF.